This T cell receptor (beta chain) was recorded in a study of blood T cell repertoires in COVID-19. Study-wide background: The United States, Italy and Spain supplied acute and convalescent COVID-19 samples. T cells, B-cell-depleted T cells, or PBMCs supplied cDNA or gDNA.

The CDR3 consists of 16 residues. CDR1 is SGHNT, CDR2 YYREEE, per germline (reference sequence). V lost 0 bases and J 5 bases, leaving 14 bases between the germline ends. In the study's own analysis: Counts of nucleated cells, estimated from reference gene primer amplification, were obtained. The protocol was immunoSEQ multiplex PCR, while the TCRdb copy is restricted to in-frame clones and leaves out a portion. Clone size and the V and J calls come from that table; the DNA yielded D and trimming. This sample carries roughly 120,000 clones, 88% of them seen once, and the ten largest clones take approximately 3.5%.

The specimen was peripheral blood. The V and J genes are TRBV5-4 and TRBJ2-2; D possibly corresponds to TRBD1 (6 bases). The clonotype comes from a woman in her forties or fifties with acute or convalescent COVID-19. Here the CDR3 DNA reads TGTGCCAGCAGCTTGGCTGGACAGAGGAAGACCGGGGAGCTGTTTTTT. Encoded protein: CASSLAGQRKTGELFF.